This T cell receptor (beta chain) was identified during a study of beta chain features in type 1 diabetes. Overall study results and limits: Shortening that was moderate but significant affected the TCRB CDR3s of Type 1 diabetes patients in all four CD4+ subsets.

Germline V CDR1 and CDR2: SGDLS, YYNGEE. The CDR3 sequence is 17 residues long. Trimming pared 4 bases from V and 1 base from J, leaving 17 bases between. Details on this clone: Antigen specificity is unknown.

The isolated RNA, all of it, was reverse transcribed, so expressed TCRB transcripts were what got sequenced. Average reads for naive, central memory and regulatory T cell samples were roughly 3.4 million. Profiled with immunoSEQ multiplex PCR; TCRdb holds only in-frame clones, not every one. The table shows roughly 160,000 clones, with approximately 8.1% occurring only once. CD45RO/CCR7/CD25/CD127/CD95/CD27 sorting isolated CD4+ naive, central memory, regulatory and stem cell-like memory cells. The chain recombines TRBV9 with TRBJ2-2; D might be TRBD1 (6 bases). The sequenced sample consisted of central memory CD4+ T cells from blood. The receptor was derived from a middle-aged woman with type 1 diabetes. Here the CDR3 DNA reads TGTGCCAGCAGCTTATTCGAACAGGGAAGGAACACCGGGGAGCTGTTTTTT. Encoded protein: CASSLFEQGRNTGELFF.